This TCR beta chain was profiled in a study of blood T cells in healthy people across ages. Study-level results: Naive and antigen-experienced cells were not separated, limiting conclusive comparison.

This clonotype was recorded many times. Antigen specificity is unknown. Using a J-beta primer mix together with a sample-barcoded 5' primer, a second PCR was run for about 6 to 12 cycles. Sequencing yielded, for each sample, at least 2.5 million paired-end reads carrying CDR3. In TCRdb, the 5' RACE reads were re-called with MiXCR into one record per CDR3 protein. The data contain more than 800,000 distinct CDR3 sequences, around 26% of them singletons. Germline trimming cut 4 bases from V and 4 bases from J; bases unmatched to any gene: 4. This CDR3 region has 16 residues. Germline assignment: CDR1 SGHTA and CDR2 FQGNSA.

This TCR was sampled from a woman older than 75 in good health. Sequencing used blood. The chain recombines TRBV7-2 with TRBJ2-3; 14 bases agree with TRBD2. CDR3 DNA: TGTGCCAGCAGCTCACGACTAGCGGGGGGGGCAGATACGCAGTATTTT. Its protein product is CASSSRLAGGADTQYF.